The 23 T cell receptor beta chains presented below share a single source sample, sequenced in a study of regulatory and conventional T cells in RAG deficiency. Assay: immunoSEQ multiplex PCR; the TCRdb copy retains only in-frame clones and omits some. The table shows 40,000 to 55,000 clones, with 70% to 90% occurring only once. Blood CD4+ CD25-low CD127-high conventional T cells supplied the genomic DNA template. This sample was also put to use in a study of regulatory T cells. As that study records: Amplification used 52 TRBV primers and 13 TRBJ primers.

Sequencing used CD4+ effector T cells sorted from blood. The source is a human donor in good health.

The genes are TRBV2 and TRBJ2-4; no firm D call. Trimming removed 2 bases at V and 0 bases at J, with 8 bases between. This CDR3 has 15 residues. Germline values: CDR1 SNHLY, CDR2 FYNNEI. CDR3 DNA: TGTGCCAGCAGTGAACAGGAGCTAGCCAAAAACATTCAGTACTTC. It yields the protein CASSEQELAKNIQYF.

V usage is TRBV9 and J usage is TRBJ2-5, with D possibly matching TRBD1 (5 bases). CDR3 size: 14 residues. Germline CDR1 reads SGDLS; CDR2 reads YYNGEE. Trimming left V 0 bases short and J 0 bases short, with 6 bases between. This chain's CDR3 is CASSVEGYQETQYF. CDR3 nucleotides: TGTGCCAGCAGCGTAGAGGGGTACCAAGAGACCCAGTACTTC.

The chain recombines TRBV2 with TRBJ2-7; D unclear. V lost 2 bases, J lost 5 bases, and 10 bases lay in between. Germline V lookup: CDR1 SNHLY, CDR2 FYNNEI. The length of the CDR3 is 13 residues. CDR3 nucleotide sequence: TGTGCCAGCAGTGAACGTTCGGTACACGAGCAGTACTTC. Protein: CASSERSVHEQYF. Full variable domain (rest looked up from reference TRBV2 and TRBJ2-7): EPEVTQTPSHQVTQMGQEVILRCVPISNHLYFYWYRQILGQKVEFLVSFYNNEISEKSEIFDDQFSVERPDGSNFTLKIRSTKLEDSAMYFCASSERSVHEQYFGPGTRLTVT.

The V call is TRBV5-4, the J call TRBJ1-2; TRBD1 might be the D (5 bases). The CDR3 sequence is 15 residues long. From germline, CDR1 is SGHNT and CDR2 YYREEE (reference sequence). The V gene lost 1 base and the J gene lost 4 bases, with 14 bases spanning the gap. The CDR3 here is CASSLSGGFPYGYTF. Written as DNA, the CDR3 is TGTGCCAGCAGCTTGTCGGGGGGGTTTCCCTATGGCTACACCTTC.

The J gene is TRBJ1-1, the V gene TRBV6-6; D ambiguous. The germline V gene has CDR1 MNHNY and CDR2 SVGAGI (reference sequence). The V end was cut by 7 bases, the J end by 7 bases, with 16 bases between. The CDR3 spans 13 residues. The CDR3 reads CASTPGRVLEAFF. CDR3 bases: TGTGCCAGCACTCCAGGACGTGTCCTTGAAGCTTTCTTT.

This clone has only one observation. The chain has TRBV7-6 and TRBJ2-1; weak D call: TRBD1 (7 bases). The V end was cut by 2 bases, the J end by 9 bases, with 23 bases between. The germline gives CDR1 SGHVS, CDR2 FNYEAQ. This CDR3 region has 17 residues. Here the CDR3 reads CASSLPIGPGGTGEQFF. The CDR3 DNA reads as TGTGCCAGCAGCTTACCCATTGGGCCAGGGGGGACTGGTGAGCAGTTCTTC. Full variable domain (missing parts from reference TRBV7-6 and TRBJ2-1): GAGVSQSPRYKVTKRGQDVALRCDPISGHVSLYWYRQALGQGPEFLTYFNYEAQQDKSGLPNDRFSAERPEGSISTLTIQRTEQRDSAMYRCASSLPIGPGGTGEQFFGPGTRLTVL.

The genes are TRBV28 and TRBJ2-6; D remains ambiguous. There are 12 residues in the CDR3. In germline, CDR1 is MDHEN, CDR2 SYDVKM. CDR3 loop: CGSNSGANVLTF. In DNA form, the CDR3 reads TGTGGCTCAAACTCTGGGGCCAACGTCCTGACTTTC.

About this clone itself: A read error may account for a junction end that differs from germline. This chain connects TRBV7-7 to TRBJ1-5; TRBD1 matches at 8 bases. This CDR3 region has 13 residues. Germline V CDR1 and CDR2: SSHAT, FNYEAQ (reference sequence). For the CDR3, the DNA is TGTGCTAGCAGCCTCGACAGGGGTCAGCCCCAGCATTTT. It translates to CASSLDRGQPQHF.

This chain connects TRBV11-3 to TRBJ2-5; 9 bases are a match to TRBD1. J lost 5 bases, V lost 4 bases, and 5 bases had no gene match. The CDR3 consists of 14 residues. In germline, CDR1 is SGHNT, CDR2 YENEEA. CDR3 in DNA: TGTGCCAGCAGCTCCGGGACAGGGAGGGAGACCCAGTACTTC. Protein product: CASSSGTGRETQYF.

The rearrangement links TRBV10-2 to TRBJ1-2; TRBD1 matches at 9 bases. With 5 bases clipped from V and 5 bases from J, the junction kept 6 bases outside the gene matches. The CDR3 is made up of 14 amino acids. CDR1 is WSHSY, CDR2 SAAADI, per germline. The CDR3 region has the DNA TGCGCCAGCAGTCAGACCGGGACAGGGTATGGCTACACCTTC. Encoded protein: CASSQTGTGYGYTF.

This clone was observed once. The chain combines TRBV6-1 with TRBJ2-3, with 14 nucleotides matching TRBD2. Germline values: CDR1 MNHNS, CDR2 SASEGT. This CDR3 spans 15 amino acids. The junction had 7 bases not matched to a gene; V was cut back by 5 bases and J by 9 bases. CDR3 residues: CASSPPGLAGVTQYF. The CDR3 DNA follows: TGTGCCAGCAGTCCTCCGGGACTAGCGGGAGTAACGCAGTATTTT.

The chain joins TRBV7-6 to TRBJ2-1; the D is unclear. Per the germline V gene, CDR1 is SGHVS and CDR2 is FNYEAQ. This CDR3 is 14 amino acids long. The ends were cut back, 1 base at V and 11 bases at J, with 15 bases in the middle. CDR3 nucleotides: TGTGCCAGCAGCTTAGAGAGAGCTTTGGGTAAGCAGTTCTTC. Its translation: CASSLERALGKQFF. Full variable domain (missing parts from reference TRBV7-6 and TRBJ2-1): GAGVSQSPRYKVTKRGQDVALRCDPISGHVSLYWYRQALGQGPEFLTYFNYEAQQDKSGLPNDRFSAERPEGSISTLTIQRTEQRDSAMYRCASSLERALGKQFFGPGTRLTVL.

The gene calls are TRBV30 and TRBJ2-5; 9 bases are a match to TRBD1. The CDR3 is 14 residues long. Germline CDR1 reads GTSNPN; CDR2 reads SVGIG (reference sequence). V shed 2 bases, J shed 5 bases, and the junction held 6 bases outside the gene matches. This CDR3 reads CAWSIGQGPETQYF. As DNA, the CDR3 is TGTGCCTGGAGTATCGGACAGGGGCCGGAGACCCAGTACTTC.

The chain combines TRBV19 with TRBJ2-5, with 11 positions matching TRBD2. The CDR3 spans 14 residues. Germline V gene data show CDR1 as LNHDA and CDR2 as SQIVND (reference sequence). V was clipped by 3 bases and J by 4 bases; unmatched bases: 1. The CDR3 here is CASSILAGGETQYF. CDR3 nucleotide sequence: TGTGCCAGTAGTATTCTAGCGGGAGGAGAGACCCAGTACTTC.

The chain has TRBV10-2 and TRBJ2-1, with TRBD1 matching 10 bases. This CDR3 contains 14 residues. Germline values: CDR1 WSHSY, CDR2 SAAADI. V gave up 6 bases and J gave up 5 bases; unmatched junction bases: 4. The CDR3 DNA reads TGCGCCAGCAGGGGGGGACAGGGGAACAATGAGCAGTTCTTC. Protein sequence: CASRGGQGNNEQFF.

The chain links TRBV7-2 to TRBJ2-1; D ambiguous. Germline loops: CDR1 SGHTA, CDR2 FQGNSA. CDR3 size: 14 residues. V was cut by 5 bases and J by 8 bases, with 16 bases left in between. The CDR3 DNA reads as TGTGCCAGCAGCCTGGACCTCTTTGGGTATGAGCAGTTCTTC. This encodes CASSLDLFGYEQFF. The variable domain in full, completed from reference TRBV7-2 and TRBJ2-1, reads GAGVSQSPSNKVTEKGKDVELRCDPISGHTALYWYRQSLGQGLEFLIYFQGNSAPDKSGLPSDRFSAERTGGSVSTLTIQRTQQEDSAVYLCASSLDLFGYEQFFGPGTRLTVL.

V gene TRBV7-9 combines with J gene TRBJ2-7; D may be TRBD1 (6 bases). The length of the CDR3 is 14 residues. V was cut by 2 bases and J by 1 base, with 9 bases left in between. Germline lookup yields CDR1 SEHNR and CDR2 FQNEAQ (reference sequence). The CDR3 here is CASSLIDRSYEQYF. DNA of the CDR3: TGTGCCAGCAGCTTAATCGACAGGTCCTACGAGCAGTACTTC.

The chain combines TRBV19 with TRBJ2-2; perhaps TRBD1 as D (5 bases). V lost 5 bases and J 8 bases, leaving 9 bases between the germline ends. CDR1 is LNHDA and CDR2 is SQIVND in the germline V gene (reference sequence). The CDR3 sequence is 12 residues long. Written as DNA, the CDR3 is TGTGCCAGTAGTTCCCGGACAGGGGAGCTGTTTTTT. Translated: CASSSRTGELFF.

The chain's CDR3 is CASGLVAGGELFF. In DNA form, the CDR3 reads TGTGCTAGTGGTTTGGTAGCGGGAGGGGAGCTGTTTTTT. The chain carries TRBV12-5 and TRBJ2-2; 7 bases are shared with TRBD2. The germline V gene has CDR1 LGHNT and CDR2 FRNRAP. V was pared by 0 bases and J by 8 bases, with 0 bases of the junction left unmatched. The CDR3 covers 13 residues.

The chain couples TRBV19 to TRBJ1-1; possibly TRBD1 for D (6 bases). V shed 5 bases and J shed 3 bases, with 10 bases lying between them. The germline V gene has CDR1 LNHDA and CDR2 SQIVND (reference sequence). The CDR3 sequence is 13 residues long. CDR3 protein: CASSWTEDTEAFF. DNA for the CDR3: TGTGCCAGTAGTTGGACAGAAGACACTGAAGCTTTCTTT.

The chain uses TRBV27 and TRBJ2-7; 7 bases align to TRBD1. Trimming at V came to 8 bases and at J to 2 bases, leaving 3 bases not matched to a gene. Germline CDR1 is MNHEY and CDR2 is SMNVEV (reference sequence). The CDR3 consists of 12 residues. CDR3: CASQDRAYEQYF. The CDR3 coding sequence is TGTGCCAGCCAAGACAGGGCCTACGAGCAGTACTTC.

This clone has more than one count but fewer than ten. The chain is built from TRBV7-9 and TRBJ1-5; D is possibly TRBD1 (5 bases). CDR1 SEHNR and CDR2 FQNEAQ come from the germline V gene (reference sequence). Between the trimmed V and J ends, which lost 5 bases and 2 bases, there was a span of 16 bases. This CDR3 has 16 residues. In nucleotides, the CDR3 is TGTGCCAGCAGCCCAGGACACGGAGGTGGCAATCAGCCCCAGCATTTT. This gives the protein CASSPGHGGGNQPQHF. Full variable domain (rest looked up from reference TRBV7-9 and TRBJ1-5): DTGVSQNPRHKITKRGQNVTFRCDPISEHNRLYWYRQTLGQGPEFLTYFQNEAQLEKSRLLSDRFSAERPKGSFSTLEIQRTEQGDSAMYLCASSPGHGGGNQPQHFGDGTRLSIL.

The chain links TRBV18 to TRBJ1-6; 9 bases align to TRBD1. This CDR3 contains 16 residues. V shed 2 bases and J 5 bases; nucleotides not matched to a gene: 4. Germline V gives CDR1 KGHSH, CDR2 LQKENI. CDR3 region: CASSPGGQGNNSPLHF. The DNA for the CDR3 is TGTGCCAGCTCACCAGGGGGACAGGGTAATAATTCACCCCTCCACTTT.